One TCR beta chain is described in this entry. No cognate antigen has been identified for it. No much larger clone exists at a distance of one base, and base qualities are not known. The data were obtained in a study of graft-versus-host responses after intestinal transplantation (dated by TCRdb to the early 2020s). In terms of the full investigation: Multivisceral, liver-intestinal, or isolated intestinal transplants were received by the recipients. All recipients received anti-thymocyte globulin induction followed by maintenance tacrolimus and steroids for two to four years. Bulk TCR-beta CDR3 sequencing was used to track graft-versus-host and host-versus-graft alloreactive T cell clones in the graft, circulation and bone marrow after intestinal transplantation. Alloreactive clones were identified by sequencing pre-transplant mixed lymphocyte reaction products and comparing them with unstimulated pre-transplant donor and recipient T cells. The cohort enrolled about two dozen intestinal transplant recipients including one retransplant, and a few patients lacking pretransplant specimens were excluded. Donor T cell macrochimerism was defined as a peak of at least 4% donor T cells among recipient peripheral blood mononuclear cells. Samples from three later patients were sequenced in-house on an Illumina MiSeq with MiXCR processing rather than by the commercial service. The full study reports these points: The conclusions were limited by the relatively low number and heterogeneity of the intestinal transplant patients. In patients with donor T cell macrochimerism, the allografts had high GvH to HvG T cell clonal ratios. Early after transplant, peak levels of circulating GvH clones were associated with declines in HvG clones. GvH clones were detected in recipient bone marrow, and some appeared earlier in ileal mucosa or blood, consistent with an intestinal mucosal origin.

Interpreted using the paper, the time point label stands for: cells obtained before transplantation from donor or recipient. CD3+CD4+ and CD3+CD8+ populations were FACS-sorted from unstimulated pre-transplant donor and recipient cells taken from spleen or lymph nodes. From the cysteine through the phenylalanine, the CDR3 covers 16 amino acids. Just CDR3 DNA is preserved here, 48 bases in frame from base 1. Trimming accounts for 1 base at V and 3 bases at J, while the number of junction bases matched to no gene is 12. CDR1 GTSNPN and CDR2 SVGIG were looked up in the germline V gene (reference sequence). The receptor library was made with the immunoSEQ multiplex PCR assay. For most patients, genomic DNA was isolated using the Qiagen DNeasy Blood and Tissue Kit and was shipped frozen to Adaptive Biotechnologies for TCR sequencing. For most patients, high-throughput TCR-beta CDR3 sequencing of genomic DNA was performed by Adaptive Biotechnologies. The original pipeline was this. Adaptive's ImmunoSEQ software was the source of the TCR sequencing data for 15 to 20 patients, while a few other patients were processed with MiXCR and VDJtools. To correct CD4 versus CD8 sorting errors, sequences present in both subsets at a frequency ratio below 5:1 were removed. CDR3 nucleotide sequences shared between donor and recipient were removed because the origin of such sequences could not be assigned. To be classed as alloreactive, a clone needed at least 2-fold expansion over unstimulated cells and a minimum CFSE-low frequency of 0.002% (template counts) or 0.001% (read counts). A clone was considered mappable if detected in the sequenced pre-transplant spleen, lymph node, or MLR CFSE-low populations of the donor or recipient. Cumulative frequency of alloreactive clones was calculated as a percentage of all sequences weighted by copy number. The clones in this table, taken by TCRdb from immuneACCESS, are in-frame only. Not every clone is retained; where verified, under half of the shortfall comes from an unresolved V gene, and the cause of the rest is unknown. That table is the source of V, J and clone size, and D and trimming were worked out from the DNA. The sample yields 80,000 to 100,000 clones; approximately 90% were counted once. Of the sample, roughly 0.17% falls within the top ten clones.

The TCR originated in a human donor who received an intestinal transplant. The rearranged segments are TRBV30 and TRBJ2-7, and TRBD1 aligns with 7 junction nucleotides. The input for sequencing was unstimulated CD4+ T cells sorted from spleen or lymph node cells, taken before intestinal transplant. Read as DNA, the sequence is TGTGCCTGGAGTGGTAGATTCAACAGGGGAAACTACGAGCAGTACTTC. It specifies CAWSGRFNRGNYEQYF.